This TCR beta chain was captured in a study of identical twins. This clonotype was observed a handful of times. Via MiXCR, TCRdb re-called the 5' RACE reads, giving one row per CDR3 protein. The sample contains 550,000 to 700,000 distinct CDR3 sequences, approximately 22% of which appear only once. The V and J ends lost 5 bases and 9 bases respectively, with 11 bases between them. There are 12 residues in the CDR3. Germline lookup yields CDR1 SGDLS and CDR2 YYNGEE. The sample was also linked to a second study, of T cells expressing NK-cell markers.

The TCR sequence derives from a woman between 18 and 29 years old in good health. The chain recombines TRBV9 with TRBJ2-2, with D unclear. The sample consisted of PBMCs. In nucleotides, the CDR3 is TGTGCCAGCAGTGGCAGCGAGTGGGAGCTGTTTTTT. Translation: CASSGSEWELFF.